This TCR beta chain was identified in a study of shared clonotypes between healthy human individuals. CD8 memory was a combination that joined CD45RO+ cells with CCR7-negative CD45RA+ TemRA cells. A remark on this clone: Antigen: not known.

Study-wide results and caveats: Naive subsets usually exceeded memory subsets in estimated richness. Approximately 4.9% of naive CD4 clonotypes were shared across four donors.

Trimming took off 9 bases at V and 3 bases at J, with 15 bases between the two ends. This CDR3 has 13 amino acids. Germline assignment: CDR1 WNHNN and CDR2 SYGVQD (reference sequence). TCRdb's table, derived via immunoSEQ multiplex PCR, lists solely in-frame clones and lacks some. The sample yields about 690,000 clones, roughly 91% seen once. The sequencing input was memory CD8+ T cells from PBMCs. Subset of the sample: CD45RO+ cells pooled with CCR7-negative TemRA cells. The TCR was taken from a man younger than 30 in good health. Some clones in this sample may be carry-over from other donors' samples. The V call is TRBV10-1, the J call TRBJ2-7; weak D call: TRBD2 (5 bases). The CDR3 loop is CARIYQRGYEQYF. CDR3 nucleotide sequence: TGCGCCAGGATATACCAACGGGGCTACGAGCAGTACTTC.